This TCR beta chain stems from a study of OX40 agonist ivuxolimab in advanced cancers. Concerning the study at large: The costimulatory receptor OX40 (CD134) was targeted by ivuxolimab, a fully human IgG2 agonistic monoclonal antibody. The paper covers the monotherapy dose-escalation part of the phase I ivuxolimab trial, which included N ≈ 57 patients. Intravenous ivuxolimab was administered to patients every 2 weeks at six dose levels: 0.01, 0.1, 0.3, 1.5, 3 and 10 mg/kg. Peripheral TCRbeta sequencing was intended to test whether TCR sequence diversity was altered and clonal T-cell expansion was caused by ivuxolimab. Partial responses were achieved by three dose-escalation patients, of whom one had hepatocellular carcinoma and two had cutaneous melanoma. Prior anti-PD-1, anti-PD-L1 or anti-CTLA-4 therapy was permitted, and 30% to 45% of dose-escalation patients had received checkpoint inhibitors. Of the 50 to 55 dose-escalation patients, hepatocellular carcinoma was present in approximately 20, melanoma in roughly 15, renal cell carcinoma in 9 and head and neck cancer in 9. A male proportion of under 85% and a mean age of approximately 62 years, ranging from roughly 23 to 85, were recorded for the dose-escalation cohort. Here is what the overall study found, with its caveats: At doses from 0.1 to 3.0 mg/kg, clonal expansion was seen in both CD4+ and CD8+ blood T cells between baseline and week 6. The antigen specificity of the peripheral T cells that underwent clonal expansion was not determined. After ivuxolimab, CD8+ T cells had more expanded clones than CD4+ T cells on average. Partial responders in the 0.1-3.0 mg/kg groups had among the lowest normalized peripheral clonal expansion, especially among CD8+ T cells. Low levels of normalized T-cell clonal expansion were also seen in some patients who did not respond.

Concerning this clone: Its antigen remains undetermined. One base away there is no much larger clone; base qualities are not given.

To sequence the TCRbeta CDR3 region, genomic DNA was isolated from the sorted cells. TCRbeta CDR3 regions were sequenced using the immunoSEQ Assay. In its TCRdb copy, this immuneACCESS table keeps in-frame sequences only and misses some clones. Where compared with another copy, unresolved V genes explain less than half of these, and the others have no known cause. This sample gives about 80,000 clones in total; about nine tenths of them show up just once. The leading ten clones occupy roughly 6.3% of the sample. Patients with autoimmune disease history or receiving systemic immunosuppression were excluded from the trial. Peripheral blood for TCR sequencing was drawn from every dose cohort at baseline, at cycle 4 day 1 and at cycle 7 day 1. The samples were drawn from a first-in-human, open-label, multicenter phase I dose-escalation trial of ivuxolimab. Adults with locally advanced or metastatic melanoma, renal cell carcinoma, hepatocellular carcinoma or head and neck squamous cell carcinoma were enrolled in the trial. Before TCR sequencing, CD4+ and CD8+ T cells were separately sorted from peripheral blood.

Including cysteine and phenylalanine, the CDR3 has 12 amino acids. The DNA shown is the 36-base CDR3, in frame from base 1. Sequences MNHNY (CDR1) and SVGAGI (CDR2) are obtained from the germline V gene (reference sequence). V loses 6 bases, J loses 5 bases, and the germline ends lie 7 bases apart. In this chain, TRBV6-6 is recombined with TRBJ2-2, and TRBD1 may be the D gene, going by 5 matching bases. The sequenced sample was CD4+ or CD8+ T cells sorted from blood, obtained in a trial of the OX40 agonist ivuxolimab. The TCR originated in an adult with an advanced solid tumor such as melanoma, head and neck, liver or kidney cancer. CDR3 protein: CASSRVTGELFF. The bases are TGTGCCAGCAGCAGGGTTACCGGGGAGCTGTTTTTT.